This entry is about one T cell receptor beta chain. Its antigen is still unknown. These data are taken from a study of blood T cells in healthy people across ages. The study, taken as a whole, reports: Getting older went along with TCR beta diversity per million T cells dropping roughly linearly. In long-lived donors, naive CD4+ cell counts and diversity exceeded those of aged donors.

From germline, CDR1 is SNHLY and CDR2 FYNNEI. CDR3 length equals 15 residues. V lost 5 bases to trimming and J lost 4 bases, with 17 bases between them. PCR was performed a second time for about 6 to 12 cycles using a sample-barcoded 5' primer and a J-beta primer mix. Tagging of each cDNA molecule was performed by a template-switch adaptor with 12 random nucleotides. TCRdb recomputed calls from the 5' RACE reads with MiXCR, one row per CDR3 protein. Of over 1,500,000 distinct CDR3 sequences listed, less than 50% are singletons. Material for sequencing was blood. This sequence was found in a woman in her thirties or forties in good health. This chain links TRBV2 with TRBJ2-5, with D perhaps assigned TRBD1 or TRBD2 (6 bases each). The CDR3 DNA reads TGTGCCAGCAGTCCACAGGGACTCCGTATAGAGACCCAGTACTTC. Translation: CASSPQGLRIETQYF.